This T cell receptor beta chain appears in the sequencing data of a study of T cell repertoires in cytomegalovirus infection. The CDR3 loop spans 15 amino acids. The V gene lost 2 bases and the J gene lost 2 bases, with 14 bases spanning the gap. CDR1 and CDR2 from the germline V gene are SGHRS and YFSETQ. This clonotype was seen only a few times. Each CDR3 protein is one row after TCRdb ran MiXCR on the reads. The sample records around 310,000 distinct CDR3 sequences, 17% being singletons. Sequenced input: PBMCs. The clonotype was recovered from a human donor in good health (CMV status not recorded). Some clones in this sample may be carry-over from other donors' samples. The rearrangement joins TRBV5-1 to TRBJ2-7, with D hard to call. CDR3 coding DNA: TGCGCCAGCAGCTTCCAGGCTGGACCGACCTACGAGCAGTACTTC. Encoded protein: CASSFQAGPTYEQYF.